Below, 18 T cell receptor beta chains from the same sample are listed, as sequenced in a study of a mutant IDH1 vaccine in newly diagnosed glioma. Produced via immunoSEQ multiplex PCR; TCRdb's table is partial and in-frame only. The sample records under 95,000 clones, roughly 90% being singletons. Time point reported: week 5, during vaccination. In every dose of vaccine, 300 ug of mutant IDH1 20-mer peptide was given alongside topical imiquimod. The antigens of these receptors remain unknown. The starting material was PBMCs, obtained from a glioma patient whose treatment included an IDH1 peptide vaccine. The receptor source for this set is a woman in her fifties or sixties with glioma.

The chain joins TRBV5-4 to TRBJ1-6; D remains unclear. V lost 0 bases and J lost 8, with 9 bases in between. CDR1 is SGHNT and CDR2 is YYREEE in the germline V gene (reference sequence). The CDR3 runs 14 residues. CDR3 amino acids: CASSLGVGDSPLHF. The DNA of the CDR3 is TGTGCCAGCAGCTTGGGAGTCGGGGATTCACCCCTCCACTTT.

The J gene is TRBJ2-5, the V gene TRBV18; D is perhaps TRBD2 (5 bases). Per germline, CDR1 KGHSH and CDR2 LQKENI. With 4 bases removed from V and 0 bases from J, the gap between germline ends came to 6 bases. This CDR3 has 13 residues. CDR3 DNA sequence: TGTGCCAGCTCACAGGGAGACCAAGAGACCCAGTACTTC. This codes for CASSQGDQETQYF.

The CDR3 nucleotides read TGTGCCAGCAGCCAAGACGGCGGGTATGTTTGGGGGGCTGAAGCTTTCTTT. This encodes CASSQDGGYVWGAEAFF. The chain couples TRBV4-2 to TRBJ1-1, with a tentative D call TRBD1 (5 bases). The CDR3 loop spans 17 amino acids. Per the germline V gene, CDR1 is LGHNA and CDR2 is YNFKEQ. V lost 0 bases and J 6 bases, leaving 20 bases between the germline ends.

The J gene is TRBJ2-5, the V gene TRBV5-1; TRBD1 matches at 8 bases. The V and J ends lost 4 bases and 4 bases, in that order; junction bases with no gene match: 12. The CDR3 length is 16 residues. From germline, CDR1 is SGHRS and CDR2 YFSETQ. In DNA, the CDR3 is TGCGCCAGCAGCCCCTCCGGGACAGGAGGGCGAGAGACCCAGTACTTC. As protein: CASSPSGTGGRETQYF. Complete variable domain (other parts from reference TRBV5-1 and TRBJ2-5): KAGVTQTPRYLIKTRGQQVTLSCSPISGHRSVSWYQQTPGQGLQFLFEYFSETQRNKGNFPGRFSGRQFSNSRSEMNVSTLELGDSALYLCASSPSGTGGRETQYFGPGTRLLVL.

This chain uses TRBV2 with TRBJ1-3, with D tentatively TRBD1 (6 bases). V gave up 6 bases and J gave up 0 bases, with 12 bases separating them. Germline-derived CDR1 and CDR2 are SNHLY and FYNNEI. The CDR3 loop spans 15 amino acids. CDR3 residues: CASSLGQLSGNTIYF. Written as DNA, the CDR3 is TGTGCCAGCAGCCTAGGACAGCTCTCTGGAAACACCATATATTTT.

The chain recombines TRBV5-4 with TRBJ2-1; 9 bases are shared with TRBD2. The length of the CDR3 is 15 residues. Per the germline V gene, CDR1 is SGHNT and CDR2 is YYREEE (reference sequence). Trimming cost V 2 bases and J 4 bases; bases outside gene matches: 4. CDR3 region: CASSLGLAGYNEQFF. CDR3 sequence (DNA): TGTGCCAGCAGCTTAGGCCTAGCGGGGTACAATGAGCAGTTCTTC.

This CDR3 is CASSLWTATQETQYF. Written as DNA, the CDR3 is TGTGCCAGCAGCTTATGGACAGCCACTCAAGAGACCCAGTACTTC. The chain recombines TRBV11-2 with TRBJ2-5; tentatively, D is TRBD1 (6 bases). Trimming shortened V by 2 bases and J by 2 bases, and 12 bases separated the two germline ends. Per the germline V gene, CDR1 is SGHAT and CDR2 is FQNNGV. CDR3 size: 15 residues.

The V call is TRBV5-1, the J call TRBJ2-7; unclear D gene. CDR3 length: 14 residues. Germline V gene sequence: CDR1 SGHRS, CDR2 YFSETQ. V lost 0 bases to trimming and J lost 2 bases, with 9 bases between them. The CDR3 DNA sequence: TGCGCCAGCAGCTTGGGGACGCCGGCCTACGAGCAGTACTTC. Residues: CASSLGTPAYEQYF.

The gene calls are TRBV5-1 and TRBJ2-1; maybe TRBD2 (6 bases). Trimming shortened V by 5 bases and J by 0 bases, and 12 bases separated the two germline ends. CDR1 and CDR2 (germline): SGHRS, YFSETQ. The CDR3 has 15 amino acids. The DNA for the CDR3 is TGCGCCAGCAGGGTAGCGGAATTCTCCTACAATGAGCAGTTCTTC. Amino acid sequence: CASRVAEFSYNEQFF. Filled out from reference TRBV5-1 and TRBJ2-1, the complete variable domain reads KAGVTQTPRYLIKTRGQQVTLSCSPISGHRSVSWYQQTPGQGLQFLFEYFSETQRNKGNFPGRFSGRQFSNSRSEMNVSTLELGDSALYLCASRVAEFSYNEQFFGPGTRLTVL.

The chain employs TRBV11-2 and TRBJ2-2; TRBD2 matches at 8 bases. This CDR3 has 13 amino acids. Unmatched junction bases numbered 6, after V lost 7 bases and J lost 8 bases. Germline assignment: CDR1 SGHAT and CDR2 FQNNGV. In DNA form, the CDR3 reads TGTGCCAGCACCCCTAGCGGGTTAGGGGAGCTGTTTTTT. Translated: CASTPSGLGELFF.

This chain uses TRBV6-5 with TRBJ2-7; TRBD2 matches 8 bases. The CDR3 is 15 amino acids. Germline V gives CDR1 MNHEY, CDR2 SVGAGI. V trimming: 4 bases; J trimming: 6 bases; junction bases outside the gene matches: 11. The DNA for the CDR3 is TGTGCCAGCAGTTTGTCGGGACTAGGGGTAGCCGAGCAGTACTTC. Translating it yields CASSLSGLGVAEQYF.

The chain is built from TRBV28 and TRBJ1-5; 10 nucleotides agree with TRBD1. V lost 5 bases, J lost 0 bases, and 7 bases stayed unmatched. Germline loops: CDR1 MDHEN, CDR2 SYDVKM. This CDR3 region has 17 residues. The CDR3: CASSRTGGVYSNQPQHF. The DNA of the CDR3 is TGTGCCAGCAGTCGGACAGGGGGGGTTTATAGCAATCAGCCCCAGCATTTT.

CDR3 nucleotides: TGTGCCAGCAGCCTCTCCGGGGGATCGGGGGACTATGGCTACACCTTC. It specifies CASSLSGGSGDYGYTF. The chain joins TRBV9 to TRBJ1-2, with D perhaps matching TRBD1 (5 bases). Germline CDR1 and CDR2: SGDLS and YYNGEE. Trimming took 4 bases from V and 3 from J, leaving 19 bases between them. The CDR3 loop spans 16 amino acids.

Comment on this clone: The junction shows a germline mismatch at one end, possibly a read error. The chain employs TRBV4-1 and TRBJ2-5; TRBD1 might be the D (6 bases). There are 14 residues in the CDR3. From germline, CDR1 is MGHRA and CDR2 YSYEKL. The CDR3 here is CASSKDRNQETQYF. The CDR3 DNA reads TGCGCCAGCAGCAAAGACAGGAACCAAGAGACCCAGTACTTC.

The chain employs TRBV6-6 and TRBJ1-1; perhaps TRBD1 as D (6 bases). The CDR3 spans 13 residues. Trimming left V 2 bases short and J 3 bases short, with 7 bases between. Germline V gene data show CDR1 as MNHNY and CDR2 as SVGAGI (reference sequence). The CDR3 here is CASSYGQHTEAFF. DNA for the CDR3: TGTGCCAGCAGTTACGGACAGCACACTGAAGCTTTCTTT.

The chain combines TRBV2 with TRBJ2-2, with D unresolved. CDR3 size: 13 residues. V was shortened by 4 bases and J by 7 bases, with 10 bases between the two germline ends. From germline, CDR1 is SNHLY and CDR2 FYNNEI. The CDR3: CASSGLEHGELFF. The CDR3 DNA reads TGTGCCAGCAGTGGCCTTGAACACGGGGAGCTGTTTTTT.

This clone was counted once. The rearrangement links TRBV5-6 to TRBJ1-4; unclear D gene. The germline V gene encodes CDR1 SGHDT and CDR2 YYEEEE. The germline V and J ends were trimmed by 1 base and 8 bases, with 21 bases remaining between them. This CDR3 has 17 residues. The CDR3 bases are TGTGCCAGCAGCTTGTATCCGTCGGCTGGACCTCAAGAAAAACTGTTTTTT. This codes for CASSLYPSAGPQEKLFF.

This clone was observed a handful of times. The sample holds other DNA sequences that translate to the same CDR3. The V call is TRBV6-1, the J call TRBJ2-3; 12 bases are shared with TRBD2. The CDR3 covers 15 residues. The V gene end was trimmed by 2 bases and the J gene end by 4 bases; junction bases not matched to a gene: 1. Germline CDR1 and CDR2: MNHNS and SASEGT. CDR3 protein: CASSELAGGPDTQYF. CDR3 DNA sequence: TGTGCCAGCAGTGAACTAGCGGGAGGGCCAGATACGCAGTATTTT.